This T cell receptor beta chain derives from a study of Ad26.COV2.S vaccination and SARS-CoV-2 variants. The overall study: Participants got Ad26.COV2.S intramuscularly, once or twice 56 days apart.

The treatment denotes: around 19 received Ad26.COV2.S at low or high dose, single or two shots; about five received placebo; per-sample allocation not given. All samples were drawn on day 63, counting from the first vaccine or placebo injection. Ad26.COV2.S expressed prefusion-stabilized spike from the original Wuhan strain. This table comes from immunoSEQ multiplex PCR, and its TCRdb copy is limited to in-frame clones, with some not included. Of 500,000 or so clones in the sample, around 85% were seen once. Germline V lookup: CDR1 SGDLS, CDR2 YYNGEE. This CDR3 contains 15 residues. Germline trimming cut 4 bases from V and 4 bases from J; bases unmatched to any gene: 6.

The receptor comes from a person aged 18-60 years who received the Ad26.COV2.S COVID-19 vaccine or a placebo. V usage is TRBV9 and J usage is TRBJ2-2; 8 bases are shared with TRBD2. The sequencing used peripheral blood, collected in a trial of Ad26.COV2.S vaccine versus placebo. The CDR3 DNA is TGTGCCAGCAGCCCACTAGCGGCAAGCACCGGGGAGCTGTTTTTT. Its protein is CASSPLAASTGELFF.